The rows below give T cell receptor beta chains drawn from one sample of a study of human T cells and chemical hapten exposure. TCRdb analysed the RACE reads with MiXCR anew, one entry per CDR3 protein. The sample records approximately 85,000 distinct CDR3 sequences, about a tenth being singletons. The source material was whole blood, sampled in connection with sensitization to the hapten diphenylcyclopropenone (DPC). Source of these receptors: a woman in her 30s with alopecia areata. Some clones in this sample may be carry-over from other donors' samples. CDR3s include the opening cysteine and the closing phenylalanine or tryptophan. The D gene is left open where the match is weak. The size of a clone is reported for some rows only, either as once, few or many, or as a class for expanded clones.

v_call	j_call	clone_size	d_call	cdr3_aa	cdr3_nt
TRBV28	TRBJ2-5	once	TRBD1	CASSLGQGMGETQYF	TGTGCCAGCAGTTTGGGACAGGGAATGGGCGAGACCCAGTACTTC
TRBV9	TRBJ2-3	-	TRBD2	CASSEPRPGLAGEESTDTQYF	TGTGCCAGCAGCGAGCCCCGTCCCGGACTAGCGGGAGAGGAAAGCACAGATACGCAGTATTTT
TRBV7-9	TRBJ2-2	many	-	CASSPRGNANTGELFF	TGTGCCAGCAGCCCCAGGGGTAACGCGAACACCGGGGAGCTGTTTTTT
TRBV5-1	TRBJ1-3	many	-	CASSLTSHGQRSSGNTIYF	TGCGCCAGCAGCTTGACCTCACATGGACAGCGGAGCTCTGGAAACACCATATATTTT
TRBV3-1	TRBJ1-1	many	TRBD1	CASSQRGLVGEAFF	TGTGCCAGCAGCCAAAGGGGGCTGGTTGGTGAAGCTTTCTTT
TRBV7-9	TRBJ2-7	many	-	CASSRDGFPGEQYF	TGTGCCAGCAGCCGGGACGGTTTTCCAGGCGAGCAGTACTTC
TRBV6-5	TRBJ1-6	many	-	CASNPSSYNSPLHF	TGTGCCAGCAACCCAAGCTCCTATAATTCACCCCTCCACTTT
TRBV6-1	TRBJ2-2	-	TRBD2	CASRNSGRAGGELFF	TGTGCCAGCAGAAACAGCGGGAGGGCCGGCGGGGAGCTGTTTTTT
TRBV7-2	TRBJ2-7	many	TRBD2	CASSSRTGTSGGVRYEQYF	TGTGCCAGCAGCTCCAGGACCGGGACTAGCGGGGGGGTACGCTACGAGCAGTACTTC
TRBV28	TRBJ2-7	many	TRBD1	CASSLNRGYEQYF	TGTGCCAGCAGTTTAAACAGGGGCTACGAGCAGTACTTC
TRBV6-5	TRBJ1-1	many	-	CASSIRQTTEAFF	TGTGCCAGCAGTATAAGGCAGACCACTGAAGCTTTCTTT
TRBV7-9	TRBJ1-1	few	-	CASSLADVEYTEAFF	TGTGCCAGCAGCTTAGCCGACGTTGAGTACACTGAAGCTTTCTTT
TRBV11-3	TRBJ1-1	-	-	CASSLDHWWGTEAFF	TGTGCCAGCAGCTTAGATCATTGGTGGGGGACTGAAGCTTTCTTT
TRBV6-6	TRBJ2-7	many	-	CASSFFSQGGEQYF	TGTGCCAGCAGTTTCTTCTCCCAGGGGGGAGAGCAGTACTTC
TRBV20-1	TRBJ2-2	many	-	CSASSYRTDFTGELFF	TGCAGTGCTAGTTCGTACAGGACAGACTTCACCGGGGAGCTGTTTTTT
TRBV7-6	TRBJ2-5	many	-	CASRLLSGTQYF	TGTGCCAGCAGACTACTAAGTGGGACCCAGTACTTC
TRBV5-1	TRBJ2-7	few	TRBD1	CASRGGSYEQYF	TGCGCCAGCAGAGGGGGCAGCTACGAGCAGTACTTC
TRBV19	TRBJ1-4	many	-	CASSMNTATNEKLFF	TGTGCCAGTAGTATGAACACAGCAACTAATGAAAAACTGTTTTTT
TRBV6-5	TRBJ1-6	many	-	CASSYWDVNSPLHF	TGTGCCAGCAGTTACTGGGACGTTAATTCACCCCTCCACTTT
TRBV9	TRBJ2-3	few	-	CASSAYFGADTQYF	TGTGCCAGCAGCGCCTACTTCGGGGCAGATACGCAGTATTTT
TRBV10-3	TRBJ1-6	many	-	CAISWTEDNSPLHF	TGTGCCATCTCGTGGACAGAGGATAATTCACCCCTCCACTTT
TRBV18	TRBJ2-3	few	-	CASSPPSLEGTQYF	TGTGCCAGCTCACCCCCCTCACTCGAAGGGACGCAGTATTTT
TRBV27	TRBJ2-3	many	TRBD2	CASSNRGLGGPRDTQYF	TGTGCCAGCAGTAACCGGGGACTAGGCGGCCCTCGAGATACGCAGTATTTT
TRBV29-1	TRBJ2-1	many	-	CSVTPSYNEQFF	TGCAGCGTCACCCCTAGCTACAATGAGCAGTTCTTC
TRBV10-2	TRBJ2-3	many	-	CASSDEGSDTQYF	TGCGCCAGCAGTGATGAGGGTTCAGATACGCAGTATTTT
TRBV19	TRBJ2-7	many	TRBD1	CASSWGQGHNEQYF	TGTGCCAGTAGTTGGGGACAGGGTCACAACGAGCAGTACTTC
TRBV28	TRBJ1-3	few	-	CASQTRTVGKDTIYF	TGTGCCAGCCAAACTCGCACAGTGGGGAAGGACACCATATATTTT
TRBV6-9	TRBJ2-2	many	TRBD1	CASTIRTGATGELFF	TGTGCCAGCACCATTAGGACAGGGGCGACCGGGGAGCTGTTTTTT
TRBV7-2	TRBJ2-3	many	-	CASSLLRDTQYF	TGTGCCAGCAGCTTATTGAGAGATACGCAGTATTTT
TRBV4-3	TRBJ1-2	many	-	CASSQDSGSNYGYTF	TGCGCCAGCAGCCAAGACAGCGGATCTAACTATGGCTACACCTTC
TRBV29-1	TRBJ1-1	many	TRBD1	CSAQGARTEAFF	TGCAGCGCCCAGGGGGCGCGGACTGAAGCTTTCTTT
TRBV7-8	TRBJ1-5	-	TRBD1	CASSKAQTGGSNQPQHF	TGTGCCAGCAGCAAGGCCCAGACAGGGGGTAGCAATCAGCCCCAGCATTTT
TRBV6-2/TRBV6-3	TRBJ2-3	many	-	CASSMGDTQYF	TGTGCCAGCAGTATGGGAGATACGCAGTATTTT
TRBV10-3	TRBJ2-3	-	TRBD1	CAISDPGGGRTDTQYF	TGTGCCATCAGTGATCCAGGGGGCGGCCGCACAGATACGCAGTATTTT
TRBV27	TRBJ1-1	many	-	CASSLSRASSEAFF	TGTGCCAGCAGTTTATCGAGAGCATCCAGTGAAGCTTTCTTT
TRBV15	TRBJ1-5	many	-	CATGRGLNQPQHF	TGTGCCACCGGCAGGGGCCTCAATCAGCCCCAGCATTTT
TRBV24-1	TRBJ1-1	few	-	CATSDSKGPGTEAFF	TGTGCCACCAGTGATTCTAAGGGGCCGGGCACTGAAGCTTTCTTT